Listed here are 21 T cell receptor beta chains from one sample, sequenced in a study of T cells in Graves' hyperthyroidism and ophthalmopathy. The source material, RNA transcripts, was used to amplify TCR beta CDR3 regions. HTBI primers were the set used in a first-round RT-PCR of the TCR CDR3. TCRdb re-called the multiplex PCR reads with MiXCR, one entry per CDR3 protein. The profile covers under 650,000 distinct CDR3 sequences, with 15% to 20% appearing a single time and around 4% taken by the ten largest. The sample taken for sequencing was blood. All receptors come from a woman aged 30 to 39 with Graves' hyperthyroidism.

There are many counts of this clonotype. The rearrangement uses TRBV2 and TRBJ2-1; 7 bases agree with TRBD2. Germline assignment: CDR1 SNHLY and CDR2 FYNNEI. V lost 6 bases and J lost 5; bases outside the gene matches: 4. The CDR3 is made up of 13 amino acids. CDR3 sequence reads: CASRGLVHNEQFF. The DNA of the CDR3 is TGTGCCAGCAGAGGACTAGTCCACAATGAGCAGTTCTTC.

The chain employs TRBV24-1 and TRBJ2-2, with 9 positions matching TRBD1. The J segment lost 7 bases and the V segment lost 3 bases, leaving 5 bases of the junction unmatched. Germline CDR1 KGHDR, CDR2 SFDVKD. The CDR3 consists of 15 residues. This chain's CDR3 is CATSDSTGGGGELFF. The CDR3 bases are TGTGCCACCAGTGATAGCACAGGGGGCGGCGGGGAGCTGTTTTTT.

This clonotype has at least ten counts. The chain links TRBV2 to TRBJ2-1, with 10 positions matching TRBD2. The CDR3 consists of 14 residues. V gave up 6 bases and J gave up 4 bases; unmatched junction bases: 3. Per the germline V gene, CDR1 is SNHLY and CDR2 is FYNNEI. The CDR3 spells CASSGLADYNEQFF. The CDR3, as DNA: TGTGCCAGCAGCGGACTAGCGGATTACAATGAGCAGTTCTTC. The whole variable domain, remainder taken from reference TRBV2 and TRBJ2-1, is EPEVTQTPSHQVTQMGQEVILRCVPISNHLYFYWYRQILGQKVEFLVSFYNNEISEKSEIFDDQFSVERPDGSNFTLKIRSTKLEDSAMYFCASSGLADYNEQFFGPGTRLTVL.

Ten or more counts support this clonotype. The rearrangement links TRBV7-3 to TRBJ2-1; 8 positions match TRBD1. V lost 3 bases to trimming and J lost 10 bases; unmatched junction nucleotides: 8. CDR3 size: 14 residues. Germline loops: CDR1 SGHTA, CDR2 FQGTGA. The DNA of the CDR3 is TGTGCCAGCAGCTTGCAGGGGGCGCTTGTGGAGCAGTTCTTC. This sequence encodes CASSLQGALVEQFF.

This clonotype was seen many times. This chain uses TRBV20-1 with TRBJ2-7; the match to TRBD2 covers 10 bases. The CDR3 loop spans 15 amino acids. The junction had 4 bases not matched to a gene; V was cut back by 0 bases and J by 2 bases. Germline loops: CDR1 DFQATT, CDR2 SNEGSKA (reference sequence). The CDR3 protein is CSARDQSGRAYEQYF. In DNA, the CDR3 is TGCAGTGCTAGAGATCAAAGCGGGAGGGCCTACGAGCAGTACTTC.

This clonotype was seen more than once but under ten times. The chain recombines TRBV2 with TRBJ1-6, with TRBD1 identical over 7 bases. The CDR3 totals 14 residues. The junction had 5 bases not matched to a gene; V was cut back by 3 bases and J by 9 bases. Germline CDR1 and CDR2: SNHLY and FYNNEI. The CDR3 nucleotides read TGTGCCAGCAGTGAGGGACAGCTGACTTCACCCCTCCACTTT. Translating it yields CASSEGQLTSPLHF.

Ten or more counts support this clonotype. This chain connects TRBV12-3 or TRBV12-4 to TRBJ2-1, with unresolved D. The CDR3 extends over 13 amino acids. Trimming shortened V by 5 bases and J by 8 bases, and 13 bases separated the two germline ends. The CDR3 nucleotides read TGTGCCAGCAGTCTGTTGGGTGGTGATGAGCAGTTCTTC. It specifies CASSLLGGDEQFF.

The table lists this clonotype with many counts. This rearrangement joins TRBV5-1 to TRBJ2-5; 8 positions agree with TRBD1. The V gene's germline CDR1 is SGHRS and CDR2 YFSETQ. J gave up 5 bases and V 2 bases, and 5 bases lay outside the gene matches. This CDR3 has 14 amino acids. CDR3 sequence: CASSFAGGDETQYF. In nucleotides, the CDR3 is TGCGCCAGCAGCTTCGCAGGGGGCGATGAGACCCAGTACTTC.

The table lists this clonotype with many counts. The chain couples TRBV5-6 to TRBJ1-1; D is undetermined. Deletions cut 0 bases from V and 1 base from J, with 10 bases between. The CDR3 covers 15 residues. In germline, CDR1 is SGHDT, CDR2 YYEEEE. The CDR3 protein is CASSLERTRNTEAFF. The CDR3, as DNA: TGTGCCAGCAGCTTGGAACGTACGAGGAACACTGAAGCTTTCTTT. Complete variable domain (other parts from reference TRBV5-6 and TRBJ1-1): DAGVTQSPTHLIKTRGQQVTLRCSPKSGHDTVSWYQQALGQGPQFIFQYYEEEERQRGNFPDRFSGHQFPNYSSELNVNALLLGDSALYLCASSLERTRNTEAFFGQGTRLTVV.

This clonotype was detected many times. The chain has TRBV11-2 and TRBJ2-3; TRBD2 matches 9 bases. The CDR3 spans 17 residues. With V trimmed by 6 bases and J by 2 bases, 12 bases remained unmatched. Germline V gene lookup returns CDR1 SGHAT and CDR2 FQNNGV. DNA for the CDR3: TGTGCCAGCAGTGTTGGGATAGCGGGAGAGGACACAGATACGCAGTATTTT. This codes for CASSVGIAGEDTDTQYF.

This sequence joins TRBV6-2 or TRBV6-3 and TRBJ1-1; D possibly corresponds to TRBD1 (6 bases). Trimming cost V 8 bases and J 3 bases, with 13 bases left between them. The CDR3 contains 13 residues. Looked up from germline, CDR1 is MNHEY and CDR2 is SVGEGT. CDR3 sequence reads: CASGEQGYTEAFF. CDR3 DNA sequence: TGTGCCAGCGGAGAACAGGGTTACACTGAAGCTTTCTTT.

This clonotype was observed many times. This rearrangement joins TRBV30 to TRBJ2-3; 8 bases align to TRBD1. Trimming cost V 1 base and J 0 bases; bases outside gene matches: 3. Germline assignment: CDR1 GTSNPN and CDR2 SVGIG (reference sequence). This CDR3 is built from 15 residues. CDR3 protein: CAWSGQGPSTDTQYF. DNA of the CDR3: TGTGCCTGGAGTGGACAGGGGCCTAGCACAGATACGCAGTATTTT.

Comment on this clonotype: Mismatch with germline at one junction end may stem from a read error. J is TRBJ1-1 and V is TRBV20-1; a possible D gene is TRBD1 (6 bases). Germline values: CDR1 DFQATT, CDR2 SNEGSKA (reference sequence). The CDR3 extends over 14 amino acids. Here the CDR3 DNA reads TGCGGTGCTAGAGTCCACAGGGAGGCATCGGGTGCTTTCTTT. It codes for CGARVHREASGAFF.

This clonotype was observed a few times. This chain links TRBV20-1 with TRBJ2-7; tentative D call: TRBD2 (6 bases). Trimming stripped 1 base from V and 1 base from J, with 8 bases between. This CDR3 contains 13 residues. Germline V gene data show CDR1 as DFQATT and CDR2 as SNEGSKA (reference sequence). This chain's CDR3 is CSARASESYEQYF. The CDR3 DNA reads as TGCAGTGCTAGAGCTAGCGAGTCCTACGAGCAGTACTTC.

This clonotype has a count of ten or more. The chain recombines TRBV28 with TRBJ2-7, with TRBD2 matching over 13 bases. Trimming at V came to 2 bases and at J to 0 bases, leaving 10 bases not matched to a gene. CDR3 size: 19 residues. CDR1 is MDHEN and CDR2 is SYDVKM in the germline V gene. As DNA, the CDR3 is TGTGCCAGCAGTTTAAACCCCAGGGGACTAGCGGGACCCTCCTACGAGCAGTACTTC. It yields the protein CASSLNPRGLAGPSYEQYF.

This clonotype has just a few counts. J is TRBJ2-7 and V is TRBV11-2; 14 positions match TRBD2. J gave up 3 bases and V 2 bases, and 6 bases lay outside the gene matches. This CDR3 has 17 residues. CDR1 SGHAT and CDR2 FQNNGV come from the germline V gene. CDR3 loop: CASSLFHGTSGSYEQYF. CDR3 sequence (DNA): TGTGCCAGCAGCTTATTCCACGGGACTAGCGGGAGCTACGAGCAGTACTTC.

V usage is TRBV4-3 and J usage is TRBJ1-2; D is possibly TRBD1 (5 bases). V was shortened by 0 bases and J by 2 bases, with 10 bases between the two germline ends. CDR3 length equals 15 residues. Germline CDR1 LGHNA, CDR2 YSLEER. The CDR3 nucleotides read TGCGCCAGCAGCCAAGATCTAGGGGTGAACTATGGCTACACCTTC. Translated: CASSQDLGVNYGYTF.

This clonotype showed up many times. The genes are TRBV2 and TRBJ1-2; TRBD1 matches 7 bases. Germline V CDR1 and CDR2: SNHLY, FYNNEI. The CDR3 runs to 12 residues. J lost 8 bases, V lost 10 bases, and 10 bases had no gene match. CDR3 region: CAILGQEEGYTF. The CDR3 DNA sequence: TGTGCCATCCTCGGACAGGAGGAAGGCTACACCTTC.

V gene TRBV5-8 combines with J gene TRBJ2-3; 9 bases match TRBD1. CDR3 length: 16 residues. The junction had 9 bases not matched to a gene; V was cut back by 4 bases and J by 3 bases. CDR1 is SGHTS, CDR2 YDEGEE, per germline. The CDR3 sequence is CASSPGTGYGTDTQYF. The CDR3 nucleotides are TGTGCCAGCAGCCCGGGGACAGGGTACGGTACAGATACGCAGTATTTT.

This clonotype was recorded many times. The CDR3 DNA reads TGTGCCAGCAGCTCAACTCGTTGGGACTCGCAGATCCGGTACGCGCAGTATTTT. It encodes CASSSTRWDSQIRYAQYF. The V and J genes are TRBV11-2 and TRBJ2-3; a weak D match, TRBD2 (6 bases). V shed 4 bases and J shed 10 bases, with 30 bases lying between them. Looked up from germline, CDR1 is SGHAT and CDR2 is FQNNGV. The CDR3 spans 18 residues.

This clonotype came up a few times. The chain carries TRBV19 and TRBJ1-1; a weak D match, TRBD1 (5 bases). The germline gives CDR1 LNHDA, CDR2 SQIVND (reference sequence). The CDR3 covers 15 residues. V lost 4 bases, J lost 0 bases, and 12 bases lay in between. The CDR3 is CASSKGLGLNTEAFF. DNA of the CDR3: TGTGCCAGTAGTAAGGGACTTGGGCTGAACACTGAAGCTTTCTTT.